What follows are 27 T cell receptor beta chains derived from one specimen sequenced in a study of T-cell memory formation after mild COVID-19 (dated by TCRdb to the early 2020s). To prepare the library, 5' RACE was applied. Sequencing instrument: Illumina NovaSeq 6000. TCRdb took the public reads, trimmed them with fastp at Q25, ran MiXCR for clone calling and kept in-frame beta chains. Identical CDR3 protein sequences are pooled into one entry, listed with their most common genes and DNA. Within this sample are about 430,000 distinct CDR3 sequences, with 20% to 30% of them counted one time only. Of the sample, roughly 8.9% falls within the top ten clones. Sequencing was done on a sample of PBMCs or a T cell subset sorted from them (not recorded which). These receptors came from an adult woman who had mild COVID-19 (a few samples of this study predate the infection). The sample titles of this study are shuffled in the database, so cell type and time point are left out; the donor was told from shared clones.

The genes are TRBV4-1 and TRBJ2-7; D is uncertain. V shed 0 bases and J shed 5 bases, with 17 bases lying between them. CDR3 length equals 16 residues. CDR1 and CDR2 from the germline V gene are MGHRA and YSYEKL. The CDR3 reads CASSQDWVTVFHEQYF. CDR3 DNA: TGCGCCAGCAGCCAAGACTGGGTTACAGTTTTCCACGAGCAGTACTTC.

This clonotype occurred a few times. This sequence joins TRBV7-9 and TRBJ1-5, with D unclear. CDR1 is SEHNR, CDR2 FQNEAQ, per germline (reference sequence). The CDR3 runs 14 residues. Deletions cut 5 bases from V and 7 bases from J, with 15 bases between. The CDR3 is CASSPGVGEQPQHF. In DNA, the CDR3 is TGTGCCAGCAGCCCCGGGGTGGGAGAGCAGCCCCAGCATTTT.

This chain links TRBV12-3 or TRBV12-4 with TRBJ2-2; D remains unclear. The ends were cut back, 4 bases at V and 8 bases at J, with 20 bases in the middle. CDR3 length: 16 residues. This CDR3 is CASSSGRPLTGGELFF. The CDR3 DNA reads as TGTGCCAGCAGTTCCGGCCGGCCCCTAACCGGAGGGGAGCTGTTTTTT.

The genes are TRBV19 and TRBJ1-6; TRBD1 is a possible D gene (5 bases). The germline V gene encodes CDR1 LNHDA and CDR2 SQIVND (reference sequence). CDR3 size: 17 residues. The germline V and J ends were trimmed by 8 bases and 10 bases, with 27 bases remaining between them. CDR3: CASSSITGPGSYSPLHF. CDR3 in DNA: TGTGCCAGTTCGTCTATTACGGGTCCAGGGTCGTACTCACCCCTCCACTTT.

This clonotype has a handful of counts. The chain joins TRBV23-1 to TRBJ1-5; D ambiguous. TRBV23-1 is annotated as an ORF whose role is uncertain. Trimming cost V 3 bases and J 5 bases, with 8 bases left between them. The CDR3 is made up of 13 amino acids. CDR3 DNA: TGCGCCAGCAGTCAGACGGAACATCAGCCCCAGCATTTT. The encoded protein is CASSQTEHQPQHF.

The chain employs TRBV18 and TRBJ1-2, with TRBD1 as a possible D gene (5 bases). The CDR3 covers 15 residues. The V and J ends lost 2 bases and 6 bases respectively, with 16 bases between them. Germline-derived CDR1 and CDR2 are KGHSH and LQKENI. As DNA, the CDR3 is TGTGCCAGCTCACCAAGGGGAATTCGGGAGGATGGCTACACCTTC. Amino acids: CASSPRGIREDGYTF.

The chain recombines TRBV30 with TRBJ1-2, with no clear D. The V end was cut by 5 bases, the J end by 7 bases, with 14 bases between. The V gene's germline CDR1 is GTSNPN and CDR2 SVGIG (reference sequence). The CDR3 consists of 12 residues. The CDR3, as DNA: TGTGCCTGGGGAAGGGTGGTTGGTGGCTACACCTTC. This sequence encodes CAWGRVVGGYTF. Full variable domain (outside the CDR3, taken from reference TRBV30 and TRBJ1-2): SQTIHQWPATLVQPVGSPLSLECTVEGTSNPNLYWYRQAAGRGLQLLFYSVGIGQISSEVPQNLSASRPQDRQFILSSKKLLLSDSGFYLCAWGRVVGGYTFGSGTRLTVV.

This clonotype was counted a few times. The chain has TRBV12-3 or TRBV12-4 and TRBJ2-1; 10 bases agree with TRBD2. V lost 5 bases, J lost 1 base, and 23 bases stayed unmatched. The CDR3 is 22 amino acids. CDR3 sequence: CASSPLTIAGGTKLGSYNEQFF. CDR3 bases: TGTGCCAGCAGTCCCCTCACGATAGCGGGGGGAACGAAGTTGGGATCCTACAATGAGCAGTTCTTC.

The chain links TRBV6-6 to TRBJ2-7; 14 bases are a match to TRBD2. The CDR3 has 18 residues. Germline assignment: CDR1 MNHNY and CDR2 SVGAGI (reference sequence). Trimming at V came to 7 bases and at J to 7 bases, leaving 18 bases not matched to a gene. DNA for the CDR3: TGTGCCAGCACCTCCCGCGGGACTAGCGGGAGTTGGCGGGGGGAGCAGTACTTC. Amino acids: CASTSRGTSGSWRGEQYF.

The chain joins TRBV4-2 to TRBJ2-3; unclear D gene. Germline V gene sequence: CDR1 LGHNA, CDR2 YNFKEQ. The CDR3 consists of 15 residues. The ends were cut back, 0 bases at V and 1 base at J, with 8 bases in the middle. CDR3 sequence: CASSQDSPRTDTQYF. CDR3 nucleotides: TGTGCCAGCAGCCAAGATTCCCCCCGCACAGATACGCAGTATTTT.

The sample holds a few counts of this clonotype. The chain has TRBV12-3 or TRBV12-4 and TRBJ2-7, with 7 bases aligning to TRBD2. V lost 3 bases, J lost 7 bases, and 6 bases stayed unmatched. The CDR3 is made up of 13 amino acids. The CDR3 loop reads CASSFYSAGEQYF. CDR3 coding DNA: TGTGCCAGCAGTTTCTACTCAGCGGGGGAGCAGTACTTC.

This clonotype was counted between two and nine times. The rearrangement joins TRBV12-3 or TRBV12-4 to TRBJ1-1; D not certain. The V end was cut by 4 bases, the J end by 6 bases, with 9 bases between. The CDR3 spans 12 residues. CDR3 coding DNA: TGTGCCAGCAGTTCCCACCCGCCTGAAGCTTTCTTT. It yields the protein CASSSHPPEAFF.

The DNA of the CDR3 is TGTGCCAGCAGTTTCCGGCGGACCGACCCCCACTACAATGAGCAGTTCTTC. This encodes CASSFRRTDPHYNEQFF. The genes are TRBV28 and TRBJ2-1; no firm D call. The length of the CDR3 is 17 residues. Germline-derived CDR1 and CDR2 are MDHEN and SYDVKM. The V and J ends lost 3 bases and 3 bases respectively, with 18 bases between them.

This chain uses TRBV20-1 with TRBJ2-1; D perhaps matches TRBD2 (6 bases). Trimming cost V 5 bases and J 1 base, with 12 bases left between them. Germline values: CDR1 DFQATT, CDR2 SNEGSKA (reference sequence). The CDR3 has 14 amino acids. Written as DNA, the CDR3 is TGCAGTGCTTGGACTCGGGGGTCCTACAATGAGCAGTTCTTC. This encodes CSAWTRGSYNEQFF.

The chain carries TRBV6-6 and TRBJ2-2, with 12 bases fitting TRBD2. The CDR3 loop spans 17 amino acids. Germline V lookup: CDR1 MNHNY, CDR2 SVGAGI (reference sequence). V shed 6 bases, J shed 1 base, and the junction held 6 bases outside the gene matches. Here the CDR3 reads CASRTLAGGENTGELFF. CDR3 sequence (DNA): TGTGCCAGCAGGACGCTAGCGGGGGGGGAGAACACCGGGGAGCTGTTTTTT.

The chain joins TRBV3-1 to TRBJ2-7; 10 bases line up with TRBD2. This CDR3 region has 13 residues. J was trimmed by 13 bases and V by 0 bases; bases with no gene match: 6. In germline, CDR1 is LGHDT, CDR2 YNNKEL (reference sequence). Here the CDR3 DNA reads TGTGCCAGCAGCCAAGAGAATAGCGGGGGGACTTACTTC. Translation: CASSQENSGGTYF.

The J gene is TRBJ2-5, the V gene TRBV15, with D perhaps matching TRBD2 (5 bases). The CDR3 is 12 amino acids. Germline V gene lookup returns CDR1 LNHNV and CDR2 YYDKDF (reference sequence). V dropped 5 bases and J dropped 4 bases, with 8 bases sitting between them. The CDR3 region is CATSGGGETQYF. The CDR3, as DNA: TGTGCCACCAGCGGTGGAGGAGAGACCCAGTACTTC.

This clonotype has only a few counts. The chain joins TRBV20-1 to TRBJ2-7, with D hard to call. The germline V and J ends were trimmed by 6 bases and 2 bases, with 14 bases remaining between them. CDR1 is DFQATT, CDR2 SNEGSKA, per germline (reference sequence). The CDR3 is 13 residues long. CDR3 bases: TGCAGTGCAATAAAGGTGAACACCTACGAGCAGTACTTC. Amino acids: CSAIKVNTYEQYF.

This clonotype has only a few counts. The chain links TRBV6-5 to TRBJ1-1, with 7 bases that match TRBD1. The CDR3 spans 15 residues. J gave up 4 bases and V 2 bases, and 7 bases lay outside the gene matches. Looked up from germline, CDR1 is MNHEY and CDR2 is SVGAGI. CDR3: CASSYGLAGGTEAFF. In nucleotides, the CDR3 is TGTGCCAGCAGTTACGGTTTGGCAGGGGGCACTGAAGCTTTCTTT.

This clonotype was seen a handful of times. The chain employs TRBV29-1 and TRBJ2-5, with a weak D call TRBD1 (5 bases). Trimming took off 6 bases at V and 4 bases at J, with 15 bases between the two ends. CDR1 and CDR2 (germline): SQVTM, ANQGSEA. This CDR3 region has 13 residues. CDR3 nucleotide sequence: TGCAGCGTCGTTCAGGGAATCGGAGAGACCCAGTACTTC. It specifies CSVVQGIGETQYF.

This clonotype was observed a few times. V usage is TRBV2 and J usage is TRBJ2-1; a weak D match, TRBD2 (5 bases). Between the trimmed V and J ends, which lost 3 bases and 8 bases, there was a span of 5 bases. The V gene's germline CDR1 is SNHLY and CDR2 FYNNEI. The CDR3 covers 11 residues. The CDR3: CASSEEDEQFF. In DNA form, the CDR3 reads TGTGCCAGCAGTGAGGAGGATGAGCAGTTCTTC.

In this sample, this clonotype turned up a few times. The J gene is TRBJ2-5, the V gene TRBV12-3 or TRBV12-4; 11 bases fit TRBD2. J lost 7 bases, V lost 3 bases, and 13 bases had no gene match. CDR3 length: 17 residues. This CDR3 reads CASSFLQLAGAYRTQYF. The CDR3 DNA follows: TGTGCCAGCAGTTTTCTCCAACTAGCGGGGGCTTATAGGACCCAGTACTTC.

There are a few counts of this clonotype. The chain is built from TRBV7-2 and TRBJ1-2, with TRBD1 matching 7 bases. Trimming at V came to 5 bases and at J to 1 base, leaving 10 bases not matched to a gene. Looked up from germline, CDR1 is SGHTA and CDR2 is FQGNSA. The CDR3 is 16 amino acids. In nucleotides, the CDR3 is TGTGCCAGCAGCCCCTCGACAGGGTCTAATAACTATGGCTACACCTTC. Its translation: CASSPSTGSNNYGYTF. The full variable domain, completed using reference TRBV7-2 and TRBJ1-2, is GAGVSQSPSNKVTEKGKDVELRCDPISGHTALYWYRQSLGQGLEFLIYFQGNSAPDKSGLPSDRFSAERTGGSVSTLTIQRTQQEDSAVYLCASSPSTGSNNYGYTFGSGTRLTVV.

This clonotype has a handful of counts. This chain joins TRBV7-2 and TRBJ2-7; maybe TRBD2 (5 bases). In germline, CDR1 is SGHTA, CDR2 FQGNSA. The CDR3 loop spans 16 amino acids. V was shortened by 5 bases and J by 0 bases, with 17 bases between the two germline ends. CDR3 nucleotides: TGTGCCAGCAGCCTTGAGGCTAGCAAGAGCTCCTACGAGCAGTACTTC. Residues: CASSLEASKSSYEQYF.

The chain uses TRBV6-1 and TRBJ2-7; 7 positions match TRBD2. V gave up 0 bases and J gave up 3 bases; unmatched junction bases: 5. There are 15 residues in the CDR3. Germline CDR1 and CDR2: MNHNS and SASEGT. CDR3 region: CASSEAPSGNYEQYF. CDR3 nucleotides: TGTGCCAGCAGTGAAGCCCCCAGCGGGAACTACGAGCAGTACTTC.

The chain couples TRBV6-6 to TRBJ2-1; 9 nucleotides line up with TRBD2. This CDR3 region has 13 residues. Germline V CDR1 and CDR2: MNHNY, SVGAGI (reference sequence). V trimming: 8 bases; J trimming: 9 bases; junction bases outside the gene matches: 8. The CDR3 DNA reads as TGTGCCAGCTGGGCTAGCGGGAAGGGTGAGCAGTTCTTC. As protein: CASWASGKGEQFF.

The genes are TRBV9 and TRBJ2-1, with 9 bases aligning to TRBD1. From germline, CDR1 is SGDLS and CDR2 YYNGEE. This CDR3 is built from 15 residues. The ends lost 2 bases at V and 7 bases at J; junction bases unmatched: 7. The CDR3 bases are TGTGCCAGCAGCGTCTATGGACAGGGGAAGAATGAGCAGTTCTTC. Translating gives CASSVYGQGKNEQFF.